The 8 T cell receptor beta chains below all came from one sample that was sequenced in a study of T cell responses to AZD1222 COVID-19 vaccine. Assay: immunoSEQ multiplex PCR; the TCRdb copy retains only in-frame clones and omits some. The sample has approximately 150,000 clones; around 90% are singletons. The sample in question was peripheral blood, obtained 28 days after the second AZD1222 dose. The receptors come from an adult who received the AZD1222 COVID-19 vaccine.

This clone appeared a single time. The chain is built from TRBV5-4 and TRBJ1-1; tentative D call: TRBD1 (5 bases). The V end was cut by 0 bases, the J end by 6 bases, with 6 bases between. The CDR3 consists of 12 residues. Germline values: CDR1 SGHNT, CDR2 YYREEE (reference sequence). The CDR3 DNA follows: TGTGCCAGCAGCTTGGGCAGGGCTGAAGCTTTCTTT. Translated: CASSLGRAEAFF.

With regard to this clone: Distinct nucleotide sequences in the sample also encode this CDR3. The rearrangement uses TRBV12-3 or TRBV12-4 and TRBJ2-7; D gene ambiguous. This CDR3 is built from 13 residues. Trimming left V 1 base short and J 0 bases short, with 4 bases between. The CDR3 here is CASSLGVSYEQYF. The CDR3 coding sequence is TGTGCCAGCAGTTTAGGGGTCTCCTACGAGCAGTACTTC.

The gene calls are TRBV7-8 and TRBJ2-2, with TRBD1 identical over 7 bases. The CDR3 is 15 amino acids. With V trimmed by 5 bases and J by 6 bases, 9 bases remained unmatched. Looked up from germline, CDR1 is SGHVS and CDR2 is FQNEAQ. This CDR3 reads CASSTQRQGAGELFF. For the CDR3, the DNA is TGTGCCAGCAGCACTCAAAGACAGGGTGCCGGGGAGCTGTTTTTT.

This rearrangement joins TRBV7-9 to TRBJ1-3; no definite D call. V was shortened by 10 bases and J by 0 bases, with 13 bases between the two germline ends. The germline V gene has CDR1 SEHNR and CDR2 FQNEAQ (reference sequence). The CDR3 runs to 14 residues. Here the CDR3 reads CAIPPGDSGNTIYF. The CDR3 DNA reads as TGTGCCATACCCCCCGGCGACTCTGGAAACACCATATATTTT.

V is TRBV24-1 and J is TRBJ2-5; D gene uncertain. Germline CDR1 KGHDR, CDR2 SFDVKD. The V end was cut by 2 bases, the J end by 7 bases, with 10 bases between. CDR3 length equals 13 residues. The CDR3 spells CATSDSGFATQYF. In nucleotides, the CDR3 is TGTGCCACCAGTGATTCAGGCTTTGCGACCCAGTACTTC.

The rearrangement joins TRBV4-3 to TRBJ2-4; 7 bases agree with TRBD2. Germline CDR1 reads LGHNA; CDR2 reads YSLEER. There are 14 residues in the CDR3. The trim removed 3 bases at V and 5 bases at J, leaving 4 bases unmatched. The CDR3 is CASSHVGLENIQYF. The CDR3 DNA reads as TGCGCCAGCAGCCATGTAGGACTAGAAAACATTCAGTACTTC.

This chain connects TRBV27 to TRBJ2-6; D remains ambiguous. There are 15 residues in the CDR3. V was trimmed by 5 bases and J by 4 bases, leaving 12 bases between them. Germline CDR1 MNHEY, CDR2 SMNVEV (reference sequence). In DNA, the CDR3 is TGTGCCAGCAGTCCTAAGGGATCCGGGGCCAACGTCCTGACTTTC. This sequence encodes CASSPKGSGANVLTF.

The chain carries TRBV19 and TRBJ2-7; 10 bases align to TRBD2. Germline V gene data show CDR1 as LNHDA and CDR2 as SQIVND (reference sequence). The length of the CDR3 is 14 residues. V shed 6 bases, J shed 2 bases, and the junction held 4 bases outside the gene matches. The CDR3 bases are TGTGCCAGTAGGGCTAGCGGGAGTACCTACGAGCAGTACTTC. Translating it yields CASRASGSTYEQYF.